This T cell receptor (beta chain) was sequenced during a study of control samples from healthy donors and cancer patients (dated by TCRdb to the early 2020s). The library was obtained by the immunoSEQ multiplex PCR assay. TCRdb re-hosts the immuneACCESS table, in-frame sequences only. Its copies lack some clones; in the studies checked, an unresolved V gene accounts for under half of them, and the cause for the rest is not known. The sample includes about 100,000 clones, with 85% observed a single time. The ten largest clonotypes hold roughly a fifth of the sample. V is clipped by 7 bases and J by 5 bases, and the sequence between their germline boundaries is 15 bases long. The CDR3, from cysteine to phenylalanine, totals 13 residues. CDR3 DNA is the only sequence kept; it has 39 bases, read in frame from the first base. Sequences SNHLY (CDR1) and FYNNEI (CDR2) are obtained from the germline V gene.

Of note for this clone: Its recognized antigen is unknown. The input lacks base qualities; no much larger clone sits a single base away.

The sequenced material came from blood. Recombination joined TRBV2 with TRBJ2-7, with a tentative D gene TRBD1 over 5 matching bases. The TCR was taken from a man younger than 45 in good health. The encoded CDR3 is CASKVRENHEQYF. In nucleotides, the sequence is TGTGCCAGCAAGGTCAGGGAAAACCACGAGCAGTACTTC.